The clone carrying this T cell receptor (beta chain) was picked up a small number of times. This entry comes from a study of regulatory T cells in long-lasting Graves disease. Study-level information: More than 5 years of antithyroid drugs with positive TSH receptor antibodies defined persistent Graves' disease.

With iRepertoire HTBI primers and Arm-PCR of CDR3 regions, TCR beta libraries were built. TCRdb recomputed calls from the multiplex PCR reads with MiXCR, one row per CDR3 protein. The sample includes 400,000 to 450,000 distinct CDR3 sequences, 23% seen only once; the top ten take approximately 28%. Noted time point: persistent/refractory GD, antithyroid drugs over 5 years with positive TRAb. The TCR library was made from RNA that had been extracted from PBMCs in TRIzol. It was an endocrinology department in Xi'an, China, that provided the patients. Sequencing was performed on peripheral blood mononuclear cells (PBMCs), taken when the disease was refractory, from a patient treated with antithyroid drugs. This TCR derives from a female donor with Graves disease.

DNA of the CDR3: TGTGCCAGCAGTTTGACTAGCGGAGTGAACACCGGGGAGCTGTTTTTT. This codes for CASSLTSGVNTGELFF. The chain uses TRBV27 and TRBJ2-2; 9 bases map to TRBD2. J was trimmed by 1 base and V by 3 bases; bases with no gene match: 3. Germline V gene data show CDR1 as MNHEY and CDR2 as SMNVEV (reference sequence). The CDR3 contains 16 residues.